Listed here are 29 T cell receptor beta chains from one sample, sequenced in a study of patients and donors after allogeneic stem cell transplantation. One entry per CDR3 protein, called by TCRdb with MiXCR from the RT-PCR reads. The table has about 960,000 distinct CDR3 sequences, over 15% seen once. The sample was blood, either unsorted or a sorted T cell fraction (not recorded which). Receptor source: a human donor who was either an allogeneic HSCT recipient or a stem cell or donor lymphocyte infusion donor (not recorded which). It is not recorded whose cells these are; they may come from a transplant donor.

The chain joins TRBV10-3 to TRBJ1-2; 7 bases agree with TRBD1. Per the germline V gene, CDR1 is ENHRY and CDR2 is SYGVKD. The CDR3 spans 13 residues. V gave up 9 bases and J gave up 0 bases; unmatched junction bases: 4. This CDR3 is CAIGTATNYGYTF. Written as DNA, the CDR3 is TGTGCCATTGGGACAGCCACTAACTATGGCTACACCTTC.

This clonotype has more than one count but fewer than ten. The chain carries TRBV7-9 and TRBJ2-7; TRBD1 might be the D (6 bases). V lost 4 bases, J lost 0 bases, and 16 bases lay in between. This CDR3 has 16 amino acids. Germline V gene sequence: CDR1 SEHNR, CDR2 FQNEAQ (reference sequence). The CDR3 DNA sequence: TGTGCCAGCAGCTCCACCACAGGGCTGCGCTCCTACGAGCAGTACTTC. Protein: CASSSTTGLRSYEQYF. The full variable domain, with the rest looked up from reference TRBV7-9 and TRBJ2-7, is DTGVSQNPRHKITKRGQNVTFRCDPISEHNRLYWYRQTLGQGPEFLTYFQNEAQLEKSRLLSDRFSAERPKGSFSTLEIQRTEQGDSAMYLCASSSTTGLRSYEQYFGPGTRLTVT.

The gene calls are TRBV5-6 and TRBJ2-7; D is undetermined. Germline V gene lookup returns CDR1 SGHDT and CDR2 YYEEEE. The CDR3 is made up of 13 amino acids. Deletions cut 1 base from V and 1 base from J, with 6 bases between. The CDR3 here is CASSLIDSYEQYF. For the CDR3, the DNA is TGTGCCAGCAGCTTGATTGATTCCTACGAGCAGTACTTC. The whole variable domain, remainder taken from reference TRBV5-6 and TRBJ2-7, is DAGVTQSPTHLIKTRGQQVTLRCSPKSGHDTVSWYQQALGQGPQFIFQYYEEEERQRGNFPDRFSGHQFPNYSSELNVNALLLGDSALYLCASSLIDSYEQYFGPGTRLTVT.

The chain uses TRBV25-1 and TRBJ2-5; no clear D gene. Germline CDR1 is MGHDK and CDR2 is SYGVNS. The CDR3 contains 12 residues. V was pared by 1 base and J by 5 bases, with 5 bases between. The CDR3 nucleotides are TGTGCCAGCAGTGAATTGGGCGAGACCCAGTACTTC. Its protein is CASSELGETQYF.

This sequence joins TRBV21-1 and TRBJ2-7; the D call in the table, TRBD2, was not verified against the DNA. TRBV21-1 is deemed a pseudogene. CDR3 length: 14 amino acids. Here the CDR3 DNA reads TGTGCCAGCAGCAAACAGAGGGTCTCCTACGAGCAGTACTTC. Protein sequence: CASSKQRVSYEQYF.

This clonotype was found a few times. The chain couples TRBV3-1 to TRBJ2-5; 14 nucleotides line up with TRBD2. Germline lookup yields CDR1 LGHDT and CDR2 YNNKEL (reference sequence). This CDR3 contains 16 residues. Losses at the gene ends were 0 bases for V and 5 bases for J; bases not matched to a gene: 2. CDR3 DNA: TGTGCCAGCAGCCAAGAGGGACTAGCGGGAGCGGAGACCCAGTACTTC. Translating gives CASSQEGLAGAETQYF.

In this sample, this clonotype turned up a few times. One end of the junction does not line up with germline, which may come from a read error. J is TRBJ2-3 and V is TRBV12-3 or TRBV12-4; D not resolved. CDR3 length: 11 residues. The CDR3 region is CATSPRDTQYF. CDR3 DNA sequence: TGTGCCACCAGTCCCCGGGATACGCAGTATTTT.

This clonotype was counted at least ten times. The V and J genes are TRBV5-1 and TRBJ1-1; no reliable D call. The CDR3 is made up of 15 amino acids. The germline V gene has CDR1 SGHRS and CDR2 YFSETQ. Trimming took off 0 bases at V and 7 bases at J, with 16 bases between the two ends. CDR3 nucleotide sequence: TGCGCCAGCAGCTTGGGGGATAGAGGGCCACGTGAAGCTTTCTTT. Its translation: CASSLGDRGPREAFF.

This clonotype has just a few counts. The junction departs from the called germline gene at one end, perhaps through a read error. The genes are TRBV5-1 and TRBJ2-2, with 7 bases that match TRBD1. The CDR3 is made up of 17 amino acids. Per germline, CDR1 SGHRS and CDR2 YFSETQ. This CDR3 is CASRLEAGTAYTGELFF. The CDR3 DNA reads TGCGCCAGCAGATTGGAGGCCGGGACAGCGTACACCGGGGAGCTGTTTTTT.

On this clonotype itself: This sequence may be a read error, since a much larger clone differs from it by one base. This sequence joins TRBV2 and TRBJ1-3, with a weak D call TRBD1 (5 bases). V lost 6 bases to trimming and J lost 0 bases, with 9 bases between them. Germline V gene lookup returns CDR1 SNHLY and CDR2 FYNNEI. This CDR3 region has 14 residues. Here the CDR3 DNA reads TGTGCCAGCAGAGAGGGGAGCTCTGGAAACACCATATATTTT. Its protein is CASREGSSGNTIYF.

This clonotype came up a few times. The chain joins TRBV25-1 to TRBJ1-1; D is ambiguous. Germline V CDR1 and CDR2: MGHDK, SYGVNS. The CDR3 covers 18 residues. V gave up 2 bases and J gave up 1 base, with 20 bases separating them. CDR3 region: CASSEGLGSDGGNTEAFF. Written as DNA, the CDR3 is TGTGCCAGCAGTGAAGGGTTGGGGAGCGACGGCGGGAACACTGAAGCTTTCTTT.

This clonotype was recorded many times. For the CDR3, the DNA is TGTGCCAGCAGCTTACCAGGGCCCTATGGCTACACCTTC. It is translated as CASSLPGPYGYTF. This chain uses TRBV12-3 or TRBV12-4 with TRBJ1-2; tentative D call: TRBD1 (5 bases). The CDR3 sequence is 13 residues long. The V gene lost 6 bases and the J gene lost 4 bases, with 12 bases spanning the gap.

This clonotype turned up a few times. The chain couples TRBV27 to TRBJ2-7; possible D gene TRBD2, 6 bases. The CDR3 is 14 amino acids. CDR1 is MNHEY, CDR2 SMNVEV, per germline (reference sequence). V lost 4 bases, J lost 2 bases, and 12 bases lay in between. Written as DNA, the CDR3 is TGTGCCAGCAGTTCCCGGGACTGGACCTACGAGCAGTACTTC. Translating it yields CASSSRDWTYEQYF.

The chain uses TRBV27 and TRBJ2-3; 10 bases are a match to TRBD2. Germline values: CDR1 MNHEY, CDR2 SMNVEV (reference sequence). The CDR3 totals 14 residues. V trimming: 5 bases; J trimming: 7 bases; junction bases outside the gene matches: 6. Here the CDR3 DNA reads TGTGCCAGCAGTGTAGCGGGGGGTCCGAATACGCAGTATTTT. It encodes CASSVAGGPNTQYF.

The chain carries TRBV7-6 and TRBJ1-5; 8 bases agree with TRBD1. The ends lost 5 bases at V and 6 bases at J; junction bases unmatched: 12. CDR1 and CDR2 (germline): SGHVS, FNYEAQ. CDR3 length: 16 residues. The CDR3: CASSPIRGRAPQPQHF. In nucleotides, the CDR3 is TGTGCCAGCAGCCCAATCAGGGGGCGCGCCCCTCAGCCCCAGCATTTT.

This clonotype was counted a few times. This chain joins TRBV20-1 and TRBJ2-5; D gene uncertain. Per germline, CDR1 DFQATT and CDR2 SNEGSKA (reference sequence). The CDR3 runs to 14 residues. Trimming removed 1 base at V and 4 bases at J, with 13 bases between. CDR3 region: CSARARLHPETQYF. CDR3 DNA sequence: TGCAGTGCTAGAGCACGACTCCACCCAGAGACCCAGTACTTC.

This clonotype was seen a handful of times. The rearrangement uses TRBV24-1 and TRBJ2-2, with 9 bases identical to TRBD1. Germline CDR1 reads KGHDR; CDR2 reads SFDVKD. Trimming cost V 7 bases and J 4 bases; bases outside gene matches: 6. This CDR3 is built from 15 residues. The CDR3, as DNA: TGTGCCACCAGAGGAGACAGGGGGGGCACCGGGGAGCTGTTTTTT. Its translation is CATRGDRGGTGELFF.

The V gene is TRBV27, the J gene TRBJ2-7, with D possibly TRBD1 on 5 matching bases. CDR1 and CDR2 from the germline V gene are MNHEY and SMNVEV (reference sequence). CDR3 length equals 15 residues. Trimming removed 5 bases at V and 3 bases at J, with 17 bases between. As DNA, the CDR3 is TGTGCCAGCAGTCCGACAGCTCCCCTTTACTACGAGCAGTACTTC. This codes for CASSPTAPLYYEQYF.

This clonotype has just a few counts. The chain combines TRBV30 with TRBJ2-7; D perhaps matches TRBD1 (5 bases). Germline-derived CDR1 and CDR2 are GTSNPN and SVGIG (reference sequence). The CDR3 loop spans 11 amino acids. V was clipped by 1 base and J by 5 bases, with 6 bases between them. The CDR3 DNA reads as TGTGCCTGGAGTGCCAGGGACGAGCAGTACTTC. It yields the protein CAWSARDEQYF.

Only a few counts were recorded for this clonotype. The chain employs TRBV19 and TRBJ1-2, with TRBD1 as a possible D gene (6 bases). Looked up from germline, CDR1 is LNHDA and CDR2 is SQIVND (reference sequence). The CDR3 is 14 amino acids. Trimming removed 5 bases from V and 5 bases from J, with 15 bases in between. CDR3 residues: CASSATGTRYGYTF. As DNA, the CDR3 is TGTGCCAGTAGTGCGACCGGGACAAGATATGGCTACACCTTC.

The chain has TRBV5-5 and TRBJ2-7, with TRBD2 as a possible D gene (5 bases). The CDR3 is made up of 15 amino acids. The germline V gene encodes CDR1 SGHKS and CDR2 YYEKEE (reference sequence). V was shortened by 7 bases and J by 3 bases, with 20 bases between the two germline ends. CDR3: CASARPGYGSYEQYF. In DNA form, the CDR3 reads TGTGCCAGCGCCCGGCCGGGGTACGGTAGCTACGAGCAGTACTTC.

This clonotype was counted ten times or more. The genes are TRBV12-3 or TRBV12-4 and TRBJ2-1; a weak D match, TRBD2 (6 bases). V gave up 6 bases and J gave up 5 bases, with 20 bases separating them. CDR3 length: 16 residues. The CDR3, as DNA: TGTGCCAGCAGAGGAGGGCCTAGTGAGGTGGACAATGAGCAGTTCTTC. Translated, it gives CASRGGPSEVDNEQFF.

A few counts support this clonotype. The chain couples TRBV6-2 or TRBV6-3 to TRBJ2-5; 10 bases map to TRBD1. The length of the CDR3 is 16 residues. Germline-derived CDR1 and CDR2 are MNHEY and SVGEGT. The V segment lost 2 bases and the J segment 4 bases; nucleotides outside the gene matches: 7. CDR3 residues: CASSYNRDRGGETQYF. Written as DNA, the CDR3 is TGTGCCAGCAGTTACAACCGGGACAGGGGAGGAGAGACCCAGTACTTC.

About this clonotype: An end of the junction does not agree with germline; a read error may underlie this. The gene calls are TRBV7-7 and TRBJ2-1, with D perhaps matching TRBD1 (5 bases). In germline, CDR1 is SSHAT, CDR2 FNYEAQ (reference sequence). The CDR3 runs to 14 residues. CDR3 residues: CASSSGSGLNEQFF. In nucleotides, the CDR3 is TGTGCTAGCAGCTCAGGCTCAGGGCTCAATGAGCAGTTCTTC.

Only a few counts were recorded for this clonotype. The chain employs TRBV4-3 and TRBJ2-5, with D perhaps TRBD2 (6 bases). This CDR3 has 16 amino acids. Trimming removed 0 bases at V and 4 bases at J, with 15 bases between. Germline V gene sequence: CDR1 LGHNA, CDR2 YSLEER. Written as DNA, the CDR3 is TGCGCCAGCAGCCAAGATTTTTATAGGGGAGGAGAGACCCAGTACTTC. Encoded protein: CASSQDFYRGGETQYF.

The rearrangement uses TRBV5-6 and TRBJ1-4; D not certain. Trimming pared 3 bases from V and 7 bases from J, leaving 16 bases between. This CDR3 has 15 amino acids. The germline V gene encodes CDR1 SGHDT and CDR2 YYEEEE. CDR3 region: CASSSGGGSSEKLFF. CDR3 nucleotide sequence: TGTGCCAGCAGCTCCGGCGGAGGTTCGAGTGAAAAACTGTTTTTT.

This chain joins TRBV18 and TRBJ1-3; D is perhaps TRBD1 (5 bases). V gave up 6 bases and J gave up 4 bases, with 13 bases separating them. Per the germline V gene, CDR1 is KGHSH and CDR2 is LQKENI. This CDR3 has 14 residues. The CDR3 DNA sequence: TGTGCCAGCTCCCCCGACAGAGGGGGAAACACCATATATTTT. It is translated as CASSPDRGGNTIYF.

In this sample, this clonotype turned up a few times. This sequence joins TRBV6-5 and TRBJ1-4; D perhaps matches TRBD1 (6 bases). Trimming left V 0 bases short and J 5 bases short, with 10 bases between. This CDR3 region has 15 residues. Germline V lookup: CDR1 MNHEY, CDR2 SVGAGI. CDR3 sequence (DNA): TGTGCCAGCAGTTACTCATGGCAGGGGAATGAAAAACTGTTTTTT. Its translation: CASSYSWQGNEKLFF.

The CDR3 sequence is CASSLIAQNGLNEQFF. CDR3 DNA sequence: TGCGCCAGCAGCTTAATTGCCCAAAACGGGCTAAATGAGCAGTTCTTC. The V and J genes are TRBV5-1 and TRBJ2-1; the D is unclear. Trimming took 2 bases from V and 7 from J, leaving 19 bases between them. The CDR3 sequence is 16 residues long. The germline V gene encodes CDR1 SGHRS and CDR2 YFSETQ.